The present T cell receptor beta chain was sequenced within a study of cytomegalovirus exposure and HLA in healthy donors. Study-wide context: Earlier, approximately 190 million T cells were analyzed, and more than 100 million unique TCR beta sequences were found among them. Whole-study results and caveats: A few chains tied to CMV proved CMV antigen-specific in vitro. TCR beta chains numbering more than 150 were designated cytomegalovirus-associated.

The CDR3 sequence is 13 residues long. CDR1 is MNHEY and CDR2 is SVGAGI in the germline V gene. Trimming at V came to 2 bases and at J to 6 bases, leaving 4 bases not matched to a gene. Amplification used 60 Vbeta primers and 13 Jbeta primers. Only in-frame clones appear in the TCRdb table, and some are missing; sequencing was by immunoSEQ multiplex PCR. Among about 150,000 clones listed, roughly 80% were seen once. Regarding this clone: Its cognate antigen is unknown.

Sequencing input: PBMCs. The chain joins TRBV6-5 to TRBJ2-7, with TRBD2 matching 7 bases. This sequence originates from a woman between 40 and 50 years old in good health and CMV-seronegative. CDR3 nucleotides: TGTGCCAGCAGTTACGCGGGGGACCGCGAGCAGTACTTC. Residues: CASSYAGDREQYF.